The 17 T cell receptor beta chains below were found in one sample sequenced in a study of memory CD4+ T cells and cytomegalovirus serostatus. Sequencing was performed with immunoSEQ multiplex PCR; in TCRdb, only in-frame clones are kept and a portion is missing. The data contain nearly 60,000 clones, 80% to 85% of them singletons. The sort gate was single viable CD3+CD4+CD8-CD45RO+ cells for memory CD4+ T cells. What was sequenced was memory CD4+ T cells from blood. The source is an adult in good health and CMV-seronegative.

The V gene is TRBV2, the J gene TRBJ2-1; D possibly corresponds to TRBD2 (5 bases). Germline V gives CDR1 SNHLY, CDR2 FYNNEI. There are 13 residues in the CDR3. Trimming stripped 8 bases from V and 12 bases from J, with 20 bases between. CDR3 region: CASLATKLGVQFF. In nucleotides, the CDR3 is TGTGCCAGCCTAGCCACCAAACTAGGCGTGCAGTTCTTC.

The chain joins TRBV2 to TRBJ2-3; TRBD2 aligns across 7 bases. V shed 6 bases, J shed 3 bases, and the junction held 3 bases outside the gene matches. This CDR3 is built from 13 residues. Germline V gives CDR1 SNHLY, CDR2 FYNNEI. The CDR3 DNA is TGTGCCAGCAGGGTGGGGGGGACAGATACGCAGTATTTT. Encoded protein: CASRVGGTDTQYF.

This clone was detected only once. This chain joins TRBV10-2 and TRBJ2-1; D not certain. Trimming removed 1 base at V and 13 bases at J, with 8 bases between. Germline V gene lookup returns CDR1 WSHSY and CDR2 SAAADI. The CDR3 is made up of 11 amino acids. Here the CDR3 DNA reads TGCGCCAGCAGTGAGTGGAGAACTCAGTTCTTC. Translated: CASSEWRTQFF.

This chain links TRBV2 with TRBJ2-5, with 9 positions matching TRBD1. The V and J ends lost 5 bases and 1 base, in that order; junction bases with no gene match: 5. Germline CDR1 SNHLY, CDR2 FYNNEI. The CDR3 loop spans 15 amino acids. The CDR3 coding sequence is TGTGCCAGCAGTCAAAACAGGGGGCGCCAAGAGACCCAGTACTTC. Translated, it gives CASSQNRGRQETQYF. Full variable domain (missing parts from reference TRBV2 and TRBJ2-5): EPEVTQTPSHQVTQMGQEVILRCVPISNHLYFYWYRQILGQKVEFLVSFYNNEISEKSEIFDDQFSVERPDGSNFTLKIRSTKLEDSAMYFCASSQNRGRQETQYFGPGTRLLVL.

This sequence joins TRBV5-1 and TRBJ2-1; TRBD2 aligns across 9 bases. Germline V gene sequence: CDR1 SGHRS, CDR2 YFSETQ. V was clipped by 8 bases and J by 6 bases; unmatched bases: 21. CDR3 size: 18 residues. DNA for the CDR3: TGCGCCAGTGCAATCAGGGCGGGAGGGAAGCTCACCTCCAATGAGCAGTTCTTC. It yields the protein CASAIRAGGKLTSNEQFF.

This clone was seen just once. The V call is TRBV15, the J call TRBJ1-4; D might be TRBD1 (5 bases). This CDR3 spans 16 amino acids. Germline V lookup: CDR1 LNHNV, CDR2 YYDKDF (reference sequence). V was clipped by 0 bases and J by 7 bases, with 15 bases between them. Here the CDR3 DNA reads TGTGCCACCAGCAGAGATCGGCAGGGAGGTGGTGAAAAACTGTTTTTT. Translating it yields CATSRDRQGGGEKLFF.

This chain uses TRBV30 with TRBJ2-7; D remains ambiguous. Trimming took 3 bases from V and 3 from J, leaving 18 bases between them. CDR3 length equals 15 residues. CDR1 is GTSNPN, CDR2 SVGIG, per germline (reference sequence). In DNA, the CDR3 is TGTGCCTGGAGCGCCCCCATGAGGAGTGGCTACGAGCAGTACTTC. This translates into CAWSAPMRSGYEQYF.

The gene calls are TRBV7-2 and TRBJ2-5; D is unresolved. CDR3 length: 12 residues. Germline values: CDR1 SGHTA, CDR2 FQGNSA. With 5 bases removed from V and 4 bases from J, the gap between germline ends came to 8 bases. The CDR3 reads CASSPPGETQYF. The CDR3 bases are TGTGCCAGCAGCCCCCCTGGAGAGACCCAGTACTTC.

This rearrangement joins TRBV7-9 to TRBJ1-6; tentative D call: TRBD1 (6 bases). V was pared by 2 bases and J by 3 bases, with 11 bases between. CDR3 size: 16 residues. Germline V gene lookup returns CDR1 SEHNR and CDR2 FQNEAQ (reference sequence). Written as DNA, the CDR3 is TGTGCCAGCAGCTTATCAGGGGATCGCTATAATTCACCCCTCCACTTT. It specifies CASSLSGDRYNSPLHF.

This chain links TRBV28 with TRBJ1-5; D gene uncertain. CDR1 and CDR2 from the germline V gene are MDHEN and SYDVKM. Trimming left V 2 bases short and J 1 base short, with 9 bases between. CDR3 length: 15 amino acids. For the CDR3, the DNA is TGTGCCAGCAGTTTACCGGGAAGCAGCAATCAGCCCCAGCATTTT. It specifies CASSLPGSSNQPQHF.

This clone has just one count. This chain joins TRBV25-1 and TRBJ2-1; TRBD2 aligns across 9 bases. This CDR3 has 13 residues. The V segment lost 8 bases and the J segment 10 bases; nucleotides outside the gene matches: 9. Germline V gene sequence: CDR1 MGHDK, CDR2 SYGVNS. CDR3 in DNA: TGTGCCAGCGTCGCGGGAGGGCCCTGGGAGCAGTTCTTC. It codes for CASVAGGPWEQFF.

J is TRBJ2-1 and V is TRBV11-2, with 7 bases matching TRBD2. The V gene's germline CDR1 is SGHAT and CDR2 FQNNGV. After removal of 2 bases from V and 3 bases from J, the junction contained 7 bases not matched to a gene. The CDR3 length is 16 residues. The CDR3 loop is CASSLTPASGYNEQFF. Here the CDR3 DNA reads TGTGCCAGCAGCTTAACTCCGGCTAGCGGCTACAATGAGCAGTTCTTC. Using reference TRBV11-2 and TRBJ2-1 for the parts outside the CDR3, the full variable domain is EAGVAQSPRYKIIEKRQSVAFWCNPISGHATLYWYQQILGQGPKLLIQFQNNGVVDDSQLPKDRFSAERLKGVDSTLKIQPAKLEDSAVYLCASSLTPASGYNEQFFGPGTRLTVL.

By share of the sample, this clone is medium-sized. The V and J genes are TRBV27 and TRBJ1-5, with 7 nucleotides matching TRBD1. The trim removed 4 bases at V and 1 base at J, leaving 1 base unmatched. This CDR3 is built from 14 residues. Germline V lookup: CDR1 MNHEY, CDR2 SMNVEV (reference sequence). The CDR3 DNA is TGTGCCAGCAGTTCGACAGGGAGCAATCAGCCCCAGCATTTT. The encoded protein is CASSSTGSNQPQHF.

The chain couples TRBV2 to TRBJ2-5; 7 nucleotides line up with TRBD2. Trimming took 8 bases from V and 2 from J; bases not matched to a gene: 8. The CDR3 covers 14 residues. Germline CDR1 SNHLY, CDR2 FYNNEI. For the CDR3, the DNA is TGTGCCAGCCACAGTACGGGGGGACAAGAGACCCAGTACTTC. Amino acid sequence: CASHSTGGQETQYF.

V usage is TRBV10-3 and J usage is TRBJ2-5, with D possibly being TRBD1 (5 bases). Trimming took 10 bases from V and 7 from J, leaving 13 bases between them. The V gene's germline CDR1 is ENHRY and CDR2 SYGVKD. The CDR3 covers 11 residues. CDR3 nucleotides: TGTGCCACAGGGCTAGGTGGGACCCAGTACTTC. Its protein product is CATGLGGTQYF.

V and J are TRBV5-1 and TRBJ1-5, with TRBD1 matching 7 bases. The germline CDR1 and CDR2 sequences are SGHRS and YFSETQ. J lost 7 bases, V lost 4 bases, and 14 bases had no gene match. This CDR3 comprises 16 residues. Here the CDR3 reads CASSPGATGYGQPQHF. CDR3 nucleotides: TGCGCCAGCAGCCCGGGGGCGACAGGGTACGGGCAGCCCCAGCATTTT.

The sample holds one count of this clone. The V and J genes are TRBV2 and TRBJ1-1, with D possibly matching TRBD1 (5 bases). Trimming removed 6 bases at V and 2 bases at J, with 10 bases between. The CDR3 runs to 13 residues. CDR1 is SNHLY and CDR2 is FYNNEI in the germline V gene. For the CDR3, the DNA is TGTGCCAGCAGCCTGGGACCAAACACTGAAGCTTTCTTT. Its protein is CASSLGPNTEAFF.